This T cell receptor beta chain was sequenced in a study of Ad26.COV2.S vaccination and SARS-CoV-2 variants. About the study: This donor came from the COV1001 trial of Ad26.COV2.S. Into the muscle, Ad26.COV2.S was dosed once or twice, 56 days apart.

Documented treatment: approximately 18 received Ad26.COV2.S at low or high dose, single or two shots; about 5 received placebo; per-sample allocation not given. Day 63 following the first vaccine or placebo injection was when the samples were taken. The sample came from a Boston adult aged 18-55 years. CDR1 and CDR2 (germline): SGHRS, YFSETQ. J was trimmed by 0 bases and V by 4 bases; bases with no gene match: 4. This CDR3 region has 14 residues. Comment on this clone: Its antigen is still unknown.

The study's findings and limits: The analyses of TCR breadth and depth may have understated the size of total T cell responses.

TCRdb's copy holds only in-frame clones and misses some; the assay was immunoSEQ multiplex PCR. This table holds some 250,000 clones, roughly 90% found once. The chain combines TRBV5-1 with TRBJ2-7; 7 bases align to TRBD1. This receptor was identified in a person between 18 and 59 years old who received the Ad26.COV2.S COVID-19 vaccine or a placebo. The sequencing here drew on peripheral blood, taken in a trial of Ad26.COV2.S vaccine versus placebo. This chain's CDR3 is CASSPDRPSYEQYF. The DNA of the CDR3 is TGCGCCAGCAGCCCGGACAGGCCCTCCTACGAGCAGTACTTC.